A selection of T cell receptor beta chains follows, all from one sample in a study of beta chain features in type 1 diabetes. Libraries were prepared by immunoSEQ multiplex PCR; TCRdb keeps only in-frame clonotypes and omits some of them. Of about 360,000 clones in the sample, around 12% are singletons; the top ten hold about 0.018%. Source material: naive CD4+ T cells from blood. Source of these receptors: a man younger than 35 in good health. Both conserved end residues are part of each CDR3. Each record gives: V gene, D gene, clone size, CDR3 length, J gene, CDR3 protein, CDR3 DNA. D genes are given only for firm matches. Where a row states a size, it is once, few, many or the class of an expanded clone; other rows omit it.

>TRBV29-1|.|many|12|TRBJ1-1
CSVDGVNTEAFF
TGCAGCGTTGACGGGGTAAACACTGAAGCTTTCTTT
>TRBV7-9|.|few|17|TRBJ2-7
CASSLHRWAGLPYEQYF
TGTGCCAGCAGCCTCCATCGTTGGGCGGGACTTCCCTACGAGCAGTACTTC
>TRBV19|.|.|14|TRBJ2-3
CASSPRGLTDTQYF
TGTGCCAGTAGCCCGCGGGGCCTCACAGATACGCAGTATTTT
>TRBV28|.|.|14|TRBJ2-7
CASRTSGRSYEQYF
TGTGCCAGCAGGACCTCAGGGCGCTCCTACGAGCAGTACTTC
>TRBV5-1|TRBD2|few|13|TRBJ2-7
CASSGTNSYEQYF
TGCGCCAGCAGCGGGACTAACTCCTACGAGCAGTACTTC
>TRBV9|.|.|14|TRBJ2-3
CASSVASGANTQYF
TGTGCCAGCAGCGTAGCTTCGGGTGCAAATACGCAGTATTTT
>TRBV7-9|TRBD1|.|13|TRBJ1-2
CASGETGAYGYTF
TGTGCCAGCGGGGAGACAGGGGCCTATGGCTACACCTTC
>TRBV28|TRBD2|few|15|TRBJ2-1
CASSSGTSGNNEQFF
TGTGCCAGCAGTTCGGGGACTAGCGGGAACAATGAGCAGTTCTTC
>TRBV7-9|.|.|14|TRBJ1-2
CASSFQAGNYGYTF
TGTGCCAGCAGCTTTCAAGCAGGAAACTATGGCTACACCTTC
>TRBV30|.|.|11|TRBJ2-7
CAWSQAYEQYF
TGTGCCTGGAGTCAGGCCTACGAGCAGTACTTC
>TRBV30|.|few|14|TRBJ1-2
CAWNDRTDDYGYTF
TGTGCCTGGAACGATCGGACAGACGACTATGGCTACACCTTC
>TRBV7-9|.|few|15|TRBJ2-2
CASSLKERETGELFF
TGTGCCAGCAGCTTGAAAGAGAGGGAAACCGGGGAGCTGTTTTTT
>TRBV30|.|.|15|TRBJ1-2
CAWISGRVLTGGYTF
TGTGCCTGGATCAGCGGCCGGGTCCTTACCGGTGGCTACACCTTC
>TRBV28|.|.|12|TRBJ2-6
CASSPGANVLTF
TGTGCCAGCTCCCCAGGGGCCAACGTCCTGACTTTC
>TRBV5-8|TRBD1|.|17|TRBJ2-3
CASSRDGTGAPPDTQYF
TGTGCCAGCAGCCGAGACGGGACAGGCGCACCCCCAGATACGCAGTATTTT
>TRBV6-1|.|.|15|TRBJ1-5
CASSELGRESQPQHF
TGTGCCAGCAGTGAACTAGGCAGGGAAAGTCAGCCCCAGCATTTT
>TRBV19|.|few|14|TRBJ2-2
CASSRQRNTGELFF
TGTGCCAGTAGTCGACAGAGGAACACCGGGGAGCTGTTTTTT
>TRBV28|.|.|10|TRBJ1-2
CASSQGGYTF
TGTGCCAGCAGCCAGGGTGGCTACACCTTC
>TRBV30|TRBD2|.|17|TRBJ2-1
CAWDPSRTSGANNEQFF
TGTGCCTGGGACCCCTCTCGGACTAGCGGGGCGAACAATGAGCAGTTCTTC
>TRBV11-3|TRBD1|few|14|TRBJ2-5
CASSLHRGSETQYF
TGTGCCAGCAGCCTCCACAGGGGATCAGAGACCCAGTACTTC
>TRBV18|TRBD1|.|17|TRBJ2-7
CASSRNPGTGENYEQYF
TGTGCCAGCTCACGAAACCCCGGGACAGGAGAAAACTACGAGCAGTACTTC
>TRBV9|.|.|16|TRBJ2-3
CASSHTPGRDTDTQYF
TGTGCCAGCAGCCACACTCCAGGCCGGGACACCGATACGCAGTATTTT
>TRBV7-3|TRBD2|.|14|TRBJ2-3
CASSAGTSGSGLYF
TGTGCCAGCAGCGCCGGGACTAGCGGGAGCGGGCTGTATTTT
>TRBV28|.|.|13|TRBJ2-3
CASSPPRVHTQYF
TGTGCCAGCAGTCCCCCTAGAGTCCATACGCAGTATTTT
>TRBV30|TRBD1|.|16|TRBJ1-5
CAWKPLGQAQNQPQHF
TGTGCCTGGAAACCCCTCGGACAGGCGCAAAATCAGCCCCAGCATTTT
>TRBV5-1|TRBD1|few|16|TRBJ2-7
CASSLARGTGDYEQYF
TGCGCCAGCAGCTTGGCCAGGGGGACGGGCGACTACGAGCAGTACTTC
>TRBV7-2|.|.|15|TRBJ1-5
CASSYQGLSNQPQHF
TGTGCCAGCAGCTACCAGGGTCTTAGCAATCAGCCCCAGCATTTT
>TRBV19|TRBD1|few|14|TRBJ1-1
CASSMGQGDTEAFF
TGTGCCAGTAGTATGGGACAGGGTGACACTGAAGCTTTCTTT
>TRBV9|.|once|13|TRBJ2-3
CASSVDGSDTQYF
TGTGCCAGCAGCGTAGACGGGTCGGATACGCAGTATTTT
>TRBV4-1|TRBD2|few|16|TRBJ2-4
CASSPSPSGGRDIQYF
TGCGCCAGCAGCCCATCGCCGAGCGGGGGGCGGGACATTCAGTACTTC
>TRBV7-2|.|few|12|TRBJ1-1
CASSLRYREAFF
TGTGCCAGCAGCCTACGTTACAGGGAGGCTTTCTTT